Described below is a single TCR beta chain sequence and its context. V lost 5 bases and J 8 bases, leaving 24 bases between the germline ends. The CDR3 contains 16 residues. Germline assignment: CDR1 SEHNR and CDR2 FQNEAQ (reference sequence). This sample was taken from a study of technical replicates of blood from several donors. Profiled with immunoSEQ multiplex PCR; TCRdb holds only in-frame clones, not every one. Among some 93,000 clones listed, 95% were seen once. The sequenced sample consisted of T cells isolated from PBMCs. The chain is built from TRBV7-9 and TRBJ1-2; D is perhaps TRBD1 (5 bases). The sequence came from a human donor in good health. DNA of the CDR3: TGTGCCAGCAGCCGAATCCGGGGGAGGCGGATCAAGGGCTACACCTTC. Its protein is CASSRIRGRRIKGYTF. Complete variable domain (other parts from reference TRBV7-9 and TRBJ1-2): DTGVSQNPRHKITKRGQNVTFRCDPISEHNRLYWYRQTLGQGPEFLTYFQNEAQLEKSRLLSDRFSAERPKGSFSTLEIQRTEQGDSAMYLCASSRIRGRRIKGYTFGSGTRLTVV.